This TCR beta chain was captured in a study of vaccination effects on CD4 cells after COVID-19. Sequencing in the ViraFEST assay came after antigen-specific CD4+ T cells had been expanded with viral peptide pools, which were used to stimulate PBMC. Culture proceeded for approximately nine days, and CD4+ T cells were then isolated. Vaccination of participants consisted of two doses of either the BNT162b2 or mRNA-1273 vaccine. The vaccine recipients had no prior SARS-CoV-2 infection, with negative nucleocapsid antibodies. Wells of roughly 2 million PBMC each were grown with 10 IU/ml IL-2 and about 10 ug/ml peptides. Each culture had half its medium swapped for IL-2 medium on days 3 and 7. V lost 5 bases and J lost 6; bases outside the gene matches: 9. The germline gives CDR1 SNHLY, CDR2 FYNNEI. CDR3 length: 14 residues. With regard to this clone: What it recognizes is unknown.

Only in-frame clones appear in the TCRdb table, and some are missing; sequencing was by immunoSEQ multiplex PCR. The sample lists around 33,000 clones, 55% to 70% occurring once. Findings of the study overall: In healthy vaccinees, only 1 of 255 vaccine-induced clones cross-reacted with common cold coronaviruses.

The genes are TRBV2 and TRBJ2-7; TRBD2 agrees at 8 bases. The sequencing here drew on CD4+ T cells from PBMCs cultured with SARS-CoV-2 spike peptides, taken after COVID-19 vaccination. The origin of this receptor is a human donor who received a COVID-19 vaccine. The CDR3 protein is CASSLRTSNGEQYF. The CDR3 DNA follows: TGTGCCAGCAGTTTACGGACTAGCAATGGCGAGCAGTACTTC.